This entry lists 20 T cell receptor beta chains sequenced from one sample in a study of Ad26.COV2.S vaccination and SARS-CoV-2 variants. Data came from immunoSEQ multiplex PCR; TCRdb stores just in-frame clones and leaves some out. Here the sample spans tens of thousands of clones, around 82% being singletons. Sequences were derived from peripheral blood, sampled after recovery from COVID-19. These receptor sequences come from a human donor who had recovered from COVID-19.

This chain connects TRBV13 to TRBJ2-4; 10 positions match TRBD2. The trim removed 4 bases at V and 3 bases at J, leaving 6 bases unmatched. Germline CDR1 PRHDT, CDR2 FYEKMQ (reference sequence). This CDR3 has 16 amino acids. CDR3 DNA: TGTGCCAGCAGCTCGGGGACTAGCGTGGTCAAAAACATTCAGTACTTC. Its protein is CASSSGTSVVKNIQYF.

V usage is TRBV2 and J usage is TRBJ2-2; D unresolved. Germline V gene lookup returns CDR1 SNHLY and CDR2 FYNNEI. CDR3 length: 13 amino acids. The V gene lost 2 bases and the J gene lost 5 bases, with 6 bases spanning the gap. CDR3 sequence (DNA): TGTGCCAGCAGTGAAACCTCAACCGGGGAGCTGTTTTTT. This translates into CASSETSTGELFF. The full variable domain, rest sourced from reference TRBV2 and TRBJ2-2, is EPEVTQTPSHQVTQMGQEVILRCVPISNHLYFYWYRQILGQKVEFLVSFYNNEISEKSEIFDDQFSVERPDGSNFTLKIRSTKLEDSAMYFCASSETSTGELFFGEGSRLTVL.

This clone was picked up one time. This chain connects TRBV7-8 to TRBJ1-1; D gene ambiguous. The V gene lost 3 bases and the J gene lost 3 bases, with 8 bases spanning the gap. This CDR3 region has 13 residues. Germline V lookup: CDR1 SGHVS, CDR2 FQNEAQ. CDR3 nucleotides: TGTGCCAGCAGCTTCAGTGCCGACACTGAAGCTTTCTTT. Amino acids: CASSFSADTEAFF.

The V gene is TRBV4-3, the J gene TRBJ1-3; D perhaps matches TRBD1 (5 bases). V lost 1 base and J 0 bases, leaving 10 bases between the germline ends. The CDR3 totals 16 residues. Germline V gives CDR1 LGHNA, CDR2 YSLEER. DNA of the CDR3: TGCGCCAGCAGCCAAGCCCTGGGGCTCTCTGGAAACACCATATATTTT. Translation gives CASSQALGLSGNTIYF.

The rearrangement links TRBV11-2 to TRBJ1-1; 10 positions agree with TRBD1. V dropped 5 bases and J dropped 1; count of bases not matched to a gene: 4. The CDR3 is made up of 15 amino acids. Germline V gene data show CDR1 as SGHAT and CDR2 as FQNNGV. Here the CDR3 DNA reads TGTGCCAGCAGCATACGACAGGGGGCGAACACTGAAGCTTTCTTT. Amino acids: CASSIRQGANTEAFF.

This clone has a handful of counts. The chain has TRBV14 and TRBJ2-3; possible D gene TRBD2, 6 bases. Germline V CDR1 and CDR2: SGHDN, FVKESK. Trimming left V 4 bases short and J 2 bases short, with 10 bases between. This CDR3 has 14 residues. The CDR3 coding sequence is TGTGCCAGCAGCCCCCTGGACTACACAGATACGCAGTATTTT. The encoded protein is CASSPLDYTDTQYF.

V and J are TRBV19 and TRBJ2-3, with TRBD2 identical over 7 bases. The V gene's germline CDR1 is LNHDA and CDR2 SQIVND (reference sequence). CDR3 length: 20 residues. J was trimmed by 3 bases and V by 1 base; bases with no gene match: 19. CDR3 sequence: CASSIGRGPERDLFTDTQYF. CDR3 DNA: TGTGCCAGTAGTATAGGTCGAGGGCCGGAGCGGGACCTTTTTACAGATACGCAGTATTTT. The variable domain in full, completed from reference TRBV19 and TRBJ2-3, reads DGGITQSPKYLFRKEGQNVTLSCEQNLNHDAMYWYRQDPGQGLRLIYYSQIVNDFQKGDIAEGYSVSREKKESFPLTVTSAQKNPTAFYLCASSIGRGPERDLFTDTQYFGPGTRLTVL.

The chain uses TRBV7-2 and TRBJ1-4; 7 bases are a match to TRBD1. Trimming at V came to 1 base and at J to 4 bases, leaving 3 bases not matched to a gene. Germline loops: CDR1 SGHTA, CDR2 FQGNSA. CDR3 length equals 15 residues. The CDR3 DNA reads TGTGCCAGCAGCTTAGACAGGGGCCTTAATGAAAAACTGTTTTTT. Translating it yields CASSLDRGLNEKLFF.

The chain uses TRBV13 and TRBJ1-1; 8 bases line up with TRBD1. Looked up from germline, CDR1 is PRHDT and CDR2 is FYEKMQ (reference sequence). Trimming cost V 4 bases and J 5 bases; bases outside gene matches: 6. The CDR3 consists of 14 residues. The CDR3, as DNA: TGTGCCAGCAGCTCAGACAGGGGAGGGACTGAAGCTTTCTTT. It encodes CASSSDRGGTEAFF.

The rearrangement links TRBV12-5 to TRBJ2-1, with D tentatively TRBD1 (5 bases). Germline V lookup: CDR1 LGHNT, CDR2 FRNRAP. V gave up 7 bases and J gave up 10 bases, with 14 bases separating them. The CDR3 runs 12 residues. CDR3 bases: TGTGCTAGTGTTTCAGGGCCCGGAGAGCAGTTCTTC. Translation: CASVSGPGEQFF.

The chain recombines TRBV29-1 with TRBJ1-2; a weak D match, TRBD1 (5 bases). Germline CDR1 is SQVTM and CDR2 is ANQGSEA. The CDR3 spans 14 residues. Trimming removed 6 bases from V and 4 bases from J, with 18 bases in between. This CDR3 reads CSVGTRGDPYGYTF. Written as DNA, the CDR3 is TGCAGCGTGGGGACTAGGGGCGACCCCTATGGCTACACCTTC. The full variable domain, with the rest looked up from reference TRBV29-1 and TRBJ1-2, is SAVISQKPSRDICQRGTSLTIQCQVDSQVTMMFWYRQQPGQSLTLIATANQGSEATYESGFVIDKFPISRPNLTFSTLTVSNMSPEDSSIYLCSVGTRGDPYGYTFGSGTRLTVV.

V usage is TRBV28 and J usage is TRBJ1-1; 7 bases are a match to TRBD1. Germline V CDR1 and CDR2: MDHEN, SYDVKM. V was pared by 5 bases and J by 4 bases, with 10 bases of the junction left unmatched. There are 15 residues in the CDR3. CDR3 DNA: TGTGCCAGCAGTCAACGGACAGGCCATGTCACTGAAGCTTTCTTT. It is translated as CASSQRTGHVTEAFF.

The chain joins TRBV4-1 to TRBJ1-1; weak D call: TRBD1 (5 bases). This CDR3 comprises 14 residues. Per germline, CDR1 MGHRA and CDR2 YSYEKL. The V gene lost 0 bases and the J gene lost 4 bases, with 9 bases spanning the gap. The DNA for the CDR3 is TGCGCCAGCAGCCAAGATCAGGGACGCACTGAAGCTTTCTTT. This codes for CASSQDQGRTEAFF.

The rearrangement links TRBV2 to TRBJ1-1; 7 nucleotides match TRBD1. The CDR3 runs 15 residues. Germline V gene lookup returns CDR1 SNHLY and CDR2 FYNNEI. The junction had 11 bases not matched to a gene; V was cut back by 6 bases and J by 4 bases. CDR3 in amino acids: CASRIRTGIGTEAFF. As DNA, the CDR3 is TGTGCCAGCAGGATTCGGACAGGAATAGGCACTGAAGCTTTCTTT.

The V gene is TRBV7-9, the J gene TRBJ2-1; 7 bases are shared with TRBD1. The CDR3 runs 14 residues. With V trimmed by 8 bases and J by 4 bases, 8 bases remained unmatched. Germline CDR1 SEHNR, CDR2 FQNEAQ (reference sequence). In nucleotides, the CDR3 is TGTGCCAGCCTCTCCCGGGACAGTTACAATGAGCAGTTCTTC. Its translation: CASLSRDSYNEQFF.

This chain joins TRBV9 and TRBJ2-6; D might be TRBD2 (5 bases). Germline loops: CDR1 SGDLS, CDR2 YYNGEE. Between the trimmed V and J ends, which lost 3 bases and 2 bases, there was a span of 9 bases. The CDR3 covers 15 residues. The CDR3, as DNA: TGTGCCAGCAGCGACCGGGAAGCTGGGGCCAACGTCCTGACTTTC. Protein sequence: CASSDREAGANVLTF. Together with reference TRBV9 and TRBJ2-6, the CDR3 gives the full variable domain: DSGVTQTPKHLITATGQRVTLRCSPRSGDLSVYWYQQSLDQGLQFLIQYYNGEERAKGNILERFSAQQFPDLHSELNLSSLELGDSALYFCASSDREAGANVLTFGAGSRLTVL.

The CDR3 region is CASSPLAGVITDTQYF. The CDR3 DNA reads as TGTGCCAGCAGCCCTTTAGCGGGAGTGATCACAGATACGCAGTATTTT. The rearrangement links TRBV3-1 (or the pseudogene TRBV3-2) to TRBJ2-3; 9 bases agree with TRBD2. Trimming took 4 bases from V and 2 from J; bases not matched to a gene: 7. CDR1 LGHDT and CDR2 YNNKEL come from the germline V gene (reference sequence). The CDR3 has 16 residues.

This sequence joins TRBV7-6 and TRBJ2-7, with 16 bases identical to TRBD2. With V trimmed by 4 bases and J by 4 bases, 7 bases remained unmatched. Germline loops: CDR1 SGHVS, CDR2 FNYEAQ. The CDR3 runs 17 residues. CDR3 sequence: CASSYGTSGRARYEQYF. As DNA, the CDR3 is TGTGCCAGCAGCTACGGGACTAGCGGGAGGGCCAGGTACGAGCAGTACTTC.

The genes are TRBV12-2 and TRBJ2-2; the DNA was not used to check the table's D call, TRBD2. TRBV12-2 is annotated as a pseudogene. CDR3 length equals 17 residues. The chain's CDR3 is CASRPRGLAHNTGELFF. For the CDR3, the DNA is TGTGCAAGTCGCCCCCGGGGACTAGCGCACAACACCGGGGAGCTGTTTTTT.

This clone showed up just a few times. This chain connects TRBV7-2 to TRBJ2-7, with 9 bases that match TRBD1. V was clipped by 3 bases and J by 2 bases; unmatched bases: 2. CDR1 is SGHTA, CDR2 FQGNSA, per germline. The CDR3 has 14 amino acids. The CDR3, as DNA: TGTGCCAGCAGCTTCCGACAGGGGGCCTACGAGCAGTACTTC. Its translation is CASSFRQGAYEQYF.